These 8 T cell receptor beta chains share one sample of origin, sequenced in a study of cytomegalovirus exposure and HLA in healthy donors. The primer mix had 60 Vbeta and 13 Jbeta primers. Only in-frame clones appear in the TCRdb table, and some are missing; sequencing was by immunoSEQ multiplex PCR. The sample holds around 120,000 clones, around 76% seen once. The sequencing input was PBMCs. The receptors here all came from a woman between 50 and 59 years old in good health and CMV-seronegative.

The CDR3 protein is CATSRGGRATQETQYF. CDR3 sequence (DNA): TGTGCCACCAGCAGAGGGGGCAGGGCTACTCAAGAGACCCAGTACTTC. The chain joins TRBV15 to TRBJ2-5; tentatively, D is TRBD1 (5 bases). CDR3 length: 16 residues. With 1 base removed from V and 2 bases from J, the gap between germline ends came to 14 bases. Germline V gene lookup returns CDR1 LNHNV and CDR2 YYDKDF (reference sequence).

The chain carries TRBV7-9 and TRBJ1-3; no reliable D call. Germline values: CDR1 SEHNR, CDR2 FQNEAQ (reference sequence). With 1 base removed from V and 2 bases from J, the gap between germline ends came to 6 bases. The CDR3 length is 14 residues. CDR3 protein: CASSLGRAGNTIYF. CDR3 DNA: TGTGCCAGCAGCTTAGGCCGGGCTGGAAACACCATATATTTT. Using reference TRBV7-9 and TRBJ1-3 for the parts outside the CDR3, the full variable domain is DTGVSQNPRHKITKRGQNVTFRCDPISEHNRLYWYRQTLGQGPEFLTYFQNEAQLEKSRLLSDRFSAERPKGSFSTLEIQRTEQGDSAMYLCASSLGRAGNTIYFGEGSWLTVV.

This clone was observed a few times. V usage is TRBV5-6 and J usage is TRBJ1-1, with D unclear. In germline, CDR1 is SGHDT, CDR2 YYEEEE. Trimming stripped 1 base from V and 1 base from J, with 8 bases between. The CDR3 contains 14 residues. The CDR3 is CASSLKPSNTEAFF. DNA of the CDR3: TGTGCCAGCAGCTTGAAGCCATCGAACACTGAAGCTTTCTTT. The whole variable domain, filled in from reference TRBV5-6 and TRBJ1-1, reads DAGVTQSPTHLIKTRGQQVTLRCSPKSGHDTVSWYQQALGQGPQFIFQYYEEEERQRGNFPDRFSGHQFPNYSSELNVNALLLGDSALYLCASSLKPSNTEAFFGQGTRLTVV.

The chain joins TRBV6-1 to TRBJ2-1, with D possibly matching TRBD1 (6 bases). V lost 11 bases to trimming and J lost 1 base, with 18 bases between them. The CDR3 contains 15 residues. The germline gives CDR1 MNHNS, CDR2 SASEGT. CDR3 DNA: TGTGCCGCAGCCGCCACAGGGAATTCCTACAATGAGCAGTTCTTC. The encoded protein is CAAAATGNSYNEQFF.

The chain is built from TRBV6-1 and TRBJ1-5, with unresolved D. Germline CDR1 and CDR2: MNHNS and SASEGT. Deletions cut 4 bases from V and 3 bases from J, with 13 bases between. The CDR3 totals 15 residues. CDR3 sequence (DNA): TGTGCCAGCAGTGTTCTGGGAGGAAACAATCAGCCCCAGCATTTT. Translating gives CASSVLGGNNQPQHF.

The gene calls are TRBV28 and TRBJ2-7, with TRBD1 identical over 7 bases. CDR1 and CDR2 (germline): MDHEN, SYDVKM. Trimming removed 3 bases from V and 3 bases from J; junction bases left unmatched: 14. The CDR3 totals 17 residues. As DNA, the CDR3 is TGTGCCAGCAGTTTCCTCCTAGTTAGACAGGGCGGCTACGAGCAGTACTTC. Encoded protein: CASSFLLVRQGGYEQYF. Supplemented by reference TRBV28 and TRBJ2-7, the full variable domain reads DVKVTQSSRYLVKRTGEKVFLECVQDMDHENMFWYRQDPGLGLRLIYFSYDVKMKEKGDIPEGYSVSREKKERFSLILESASTNQTSMYLCASSFLLVRQGGYEQYFGPGTRLTVT.

This chain uses TRBV5-1 with TRBJ2-1; the D gene is possibly TRBD2 (5 bases). Germline CDR1 SGHRS, CDR2 YFSETQ. The germline V and J ends were trimmed by 0 bases and 8 bases, with 15 bases remaining between them. The CDR3 is 15 residues long. The CDR3 nucleotides read TGCGCCAGCAGCTTGGGACTACCGACCCGCGATGAGCAGTTCTTC. Translating it yields CASSLGLPTRDEQFF.

This clone was counted between two and nine times. V is TRBV11-2 and J is TRBJ1-1, with 9 positions matching TRBD1. CDR1 and CDR2 (germline): SGHAT, FQNNGV. The CDR3 is made up of 15 amino acids. The J segment lost 0 bases and the V segment lost 5 bases, leaving 4 bases of the junction unmatched. The DNA of the CDR3 is TGTGCCAGCAGCCACAGGGGGCTCATGAACACTGAAGCTTTCTTT. Its protein is CASSHRGLMNTEAFF.